The subject of this entry is one T cell receptor beta chain. The germline gives CDR1 MNHEY, CDR2 SVGAGI. The CDR3 covers 15 residues. V shed 7 bases and J 5 bases; nucleotides not matched to a gene: 9. In the authors' methods: Reference gene primer amplification yielded estimated nucleated cell counts. The data were produced by immunoSEQ multiplex PCR, yet TCRdb's version contains in-frame clones alone and is incomplete. V and J calls and clone size are given by that table; D and trimming were obtained from the DNA. This table has about 320,000 clones, approximately 85% appearing once. The sample is drawn from a study of blood T cell repertoires in COVID-19. For the study at large: The cDNA or gDNA used as material had been derived from T cells, B-cell-depleted T cells, or PBMCs.

Sequenced input: peripheral blood. The source is a human donor in a cohort sampled during active COVID-19. The V call is TRBV6-5, the J call TRBJ2-7; 12 bases align to TRBD1. The CDR3 loop is CASTTPGTGGHEQYF. The CDR3 nucleotides read TGTGCCAGCACCACACCCGGGACAGGGGGCCACGAGCAGTACTTC.